The 27 T cell receptor beta chains below all came from one sample that was sequenced in a study of T-cell reconstitution after alpha-beta-depleted transplantation in children. Researchers prepared the TCRbeta library using unique molecular identifiers, the study reports. TCRdb re-called the PCR reads with MiXCR, one entry per CDR3 protein. The sample shows 81,000 or so distinct CDR3 sequences, about 16% of them seen only once. The input for sequencing was PBMCs, mostly from graft donor cells, taken 180 days after TCRalphabeta/CD19-depleted stem cell transplant. These receptors were collected from a male patient between 2 and 10 years old who had a stem cell transplant for acute lymphoblastic leukemia, so the T cells may come from the graft donor.

This chain connects TRBV5-1 to TRBJ1-3, with a possible D match to TRBD1 (6 bases). There are 13 residues in the CDR3. Trimming took 1 base from V and 8 from J, leaving 10 bases between them. From germline, CDR1 is SGHRS and CDR2 YFSETQ. The chain's CDR3 is CASSLPGEHTIYF. In DNA, the CDR3 is TGCGCCAGCAGCTTGCCAGGGGAACACACCATATATTTT.

The sample holds a few counts of this clonotype. The chain carries TRBV29-1 and TRBJ1-5; 11 nucleotides agree with TRBD1. With 6 bases clipped from V and 1 base from J, the junction kept 8 bases outside the gene matches. The V gene's germline CDR1 is SQVTM and CDR2 ANQGSEA. This CDR3 is 16 amino acids long. As DNA, the CDR3 is TGCAGCGTGCGGACAGGGGGCCTGGGAAGCAATCAGCCCCAGCATTTT. It translates to CSVRTGGLGSNQPQHF.

This chain connects TRBV12-3 or TRBV12-4 to TRBJ2-7; D is undetermined. CDR3 length: 14 amino acids. V was pared by 2 bases and J by 2 bases, with 10 bases between. DNA of the CDR3: TGTGCCAGCAGTTTATTGATGGACGCCTACGAGCAGTACTTC. This translates into CASSLLMDAYEQYF.

The chain recombines TRBV6-2 or TRBV6-3 with TRBJ1-1; no reliable D call. The CDR3 covers 16 residues. Trimming shortened V by 2 bases and J by 0 bases, and 13 bases separated the two germline ends. Germline assignment: CDR1 MNHEY and CDR2 SVGEGT. Written as DNA, the CDR3 is TGTGCCAGCAGTTACGCACCGTCCTACATGAACACTGAAGCTTTCTTT. It specifies CASSYAPSYMNTEAFF.

This clonotype has only a few counts. This CDR3 is CSAPPGLKQETQYF. The CDR3 DNA is TGCAGTGCTCCCCCGGGACTAAAACAAGAGACCCAGTACTTC. The chain recombines TRBV20-1 with TRBJ2-5; 7 positions agree with TRBD2. The V segment lost 5 bases and the J segment 2 bases; nucleotides outside the gene matches: 8. Germline lookup yields CDR1 DFQATT and CDR2 SNEGSKA (reference sequence). The CDR3 spans 14 residues.

This chain uses TRBV9 with TRBJ1-5; 9 bases match TRBD1. V shed 3 bases, J shed 7 bases, and the junction held 14 bases outside the gene matches. Germline V gene data show CDR1 as SGDLS and CDR2 as YYNGEE. This CDR3 comprises 17 residues. The CDR3 nucleotides are TGTGCCAGCAGCGCCGGACAGGGGAACTACTGGGACCAGCCCCAGCATTTT. This encodes CASSAGQGNYWDQPQHF. The full variable domain, in which reference TRBV9 and TRBJ1-5 provide the parts outside the CDR3, is DSGVTQTPKHLITATGQRVTLRCSPRSGDLSVYWYQQSLDQGLQFLIQYYNGEERAKGNILERFSAQQFPDLHSELNLSSLELGDSALYFCASSAGQGNYWDQPQHFGDGTRLSIL.

This clonotype was seen only a few times. This rearrangement joins TRBV27 to TRBJ2-7; D is uncertain. The V gene lost 0 bases and the J gene lost 5 bases, with 11 bases spanning the gap. Germline V gives CDR1 MNHEY, CDR2 SMNVEV (reference sequence). This CDR3 comprises 14 residues. For the CDR3, the DNA is TGTGCCAGCAGTTTATCCCCACTCGATAACGAGCAGTACTTC. Its translation is CASSLSPLDNEQYF.

This rearrangement joins TRBV20-1 to TRBJ1-1; TRBD1 matches 7 bases. Germline CDR1 and CDR2: DFQATT and SNEGSKA (reference sequence). V was clipped by 3 bases and J by 0 bases; unmatched bases: 13. The CDR3 has 17 amino acids. The CDR3 region is CSASRSAGGVLNTEAFF. The CDR3 bases are TGCAGTGCTAGTAGGTCGGCAGGGGGTGTCTTGAACACTGAAGCTTTCTTT.

V and J are TRBV7-2 and TRBJ1-6, with D perhaps TRBD1 (6 bases). The germline V and J ends were trimmed by 2 bases and 14 bases, with 16 bases remaining between them. The CDR3 has 14 amino acids. CDR1 is SGHTA and CDR2 is FQGNSA in the germline V gene. CDR3 DNA: TGTGCCAGCAGCTTAAAGGGGGGAAATTGGGCCCTCCACTTT. This gives the protein CASSLKGGNWALHF.

The V call is TRBV14, the J call TRBJ2-2; 7 positions agree with TRBD2. V trimming: 0 bases; J trimming: 2 bases; junction bases outside the gene matches: 6. The CDR3 is 17 residues long. Germline assignment: CDR1 SGHDN and CDR2 FVKESK. In DNA form, the CDR3 reads TGTGCCAGCAGCCAAGATATTCCTAGCGGCAACACCGGGGAGCTGTTTTTT. Its protein is CASSQDIPSGNTGELFF.

This clonotype was detected a few times. CDR3 protein: CAIRQGDEQYF. The CDR3 nucleotides read TGTGCCATTAGACAGGGAGACGAGCAGTACTTC. The chain has TRBV15 and TRBJ2-7; TRBD1 matches 7 bases. The V gene's germline CDR1 is LNHNV and CDR2 YYDKDF (reference sequence). The V segment lost 10 bases and the J segment 5 bases; nucleotides outside the gene matches: 5. This CDR3 has 11 amino acids.

This clonotype was observed a handful of times. The chain carries TRBV7-8 and TRBJ2-1, with 12 bases fitting TRBD2. The CDR3 is 16 residues long. Germline V CDR1 and CDR2: SGHVS, FQNEAQ. V lost 4 bases to trimming and J lost 8 bases; unmatched junction nucleotides: 9. CDR3 sequence reads: CASSSYLAGGLDEQFF. As DNA, the CDR3 is TGTGCCAGCAGCTCCTATCTAGCGGGGGGGTTGGATGAGCAGTTCTTC.

This clonotype was found a few times. The chain combines TRBV5-6 with TRBJ1-1, with TRBD1 identical over 8 bases. CDR3 size: 16 residues. V shed 2 bases and J 3 bases; nucleotides not matched to a gene: 9. Germline V lookup: CDR1 SGHDT, CDR2 YYEEEE. This CDR3 reads CASSLSRDRLYTEAFF. The CDR3 coding sequence is TGTGCCAGCAGCTTAAGTCGGGACAGGCTGTACACTGAAGCTTTCTTT.

The chain carries TRBV7-9 and TRBJ2-1; the D gene is possibly TRBD2 (6 bases). This CDR3 comprises 17 residues. The V end lost 0 bases, the J end lost 0 bases, and 12 bases lay between the germline ends. Germline CDR1 reads SEHNR; CDR2 reads FQNEAQ (reference sequence). The CDR3 sequence is CASSLARDSDSYNEQFF. CDR3 sequence (DNA): TGTGCCAGCAGCTTAGCGCGGGACTCGGACTCCTACAATGAGCAGTTCTTC.

For the CDR3, the DNA is TGTGCCAGCAGGAATCCCAGGGTTAGATATGGCTACACCTTC. Its protein product is CASRNPRVRYGYTF. This rearrangement joins TRBV11-2 to TRBJ1-2; tentative D call: TRBD1 (5 bases). This CDR3 spans 14 amino acids. V was trimmed by 6 bases and J by 5 bases, leaving 16 bases between them. Germline V gives CDR1 SGHAT, CDR2 FQNNGV.

This clonotype has just a few counts. V usage is TRBV10-3 and J usage is TRBJ2-2; tentatively, D is TRBD1 (6 bases). Germline lookup yields CDR1 ENHRY and CDR2 SYGVKD. CDR3 length: 14 amino acids. V dropped 6 bases and J dropped 4 bases, with 12 bases sitting between them. Here the CDR3 DNA reads TGTGCCATCAGGGCAGGGGCTATCACCGGGGAGCTGTTTTTT. This gives the protein CAIRAGAITGELFF.

This clonotype was detected only a few times. The chain combines TRBV20-1 with TRBJ1-1, with D perhaps TRBD1 (5 bases). The germline CDR1 and CDR2 sequences are DFQATT and SNEGSKA (reference sequence). This CDR3 is built from 15 residues. V lost 2 bases and J 1 base, leaving 14 bases between the germline ends. In nucleotides, the CDR3 is TGCAGTGCTAGAAGAGTGGTGGGGGGGAACACTGAAGCTTTCTTT. Its translation: CSARRVVGGNTEAFF.

This clonotype was recorded a few times. V gene TRBV7-9 combines with J gene TRBJ2-3; tentative D call: TRBD1 (6 bases). Germline V CDR1 and CDR2: SEHNR, FQNEAQ (reference sequence). V gave up 4 bases and J gave up 3 bases, with 17 bases separating them. This CDR3 spans 16 amino acids. This CDR3 reads CASSSRQAEGTDTQYF. DNA for the CDR3: TGTGCCAGCAGCTCCCGACAGGCCGAGGGTACAGATACGCAGTATTTT.

This clonotype occurred a few times. V is TRBV10-3 and J is TRBJ2-1, with D possibly being TRBD2 (7 bases). Between the trimmed V and J ends, which lost 7 bases and 3 bases, there was a span of 13 bases. The CDR3 loop spans 14 amino acids. Germline CDR1 and CDR2: ENHRY and SYGVKD. The CDR3 loop is CAIMPGGLYNEQFF. The CDR3 DNA is TGTGCCATCATGCCCGGGGGGCTCTACAATGAGCAGTTCTTC.

This clonotype was seen ten or more times. The gene calls are TRBV6-6 and TRBJ1-2; D remains unclear. The CDR3 has 12 residues. V was shortened by 6 bases and J by 13 bases, with 18 bases between the two germline ends. Per germline, CDR1 MNHNY and CDR2 SVGAGI (reference sequence). The CDR3 sequence is CASSMGPSRVTF. CDR3 DNA sequence: TGTGCCAGCAGCATGGGCCCGTCGAGGGTCACCTTC.

The gene calls are TRBV12-3 or TRBV12-4 and TRBJ1-1, with TRBD1 matching 10 bases. The CDR3 extends over 17 amino acids. V lost 2 bases and J lost 4; bases outside the gene matches: 10. The CDR3 loop reads CASSLPRDRGLSTEAFF. DNA of the CDR3: TGTGCCAGCAGTTTACCCCGGGACAGGGGTCTGAGCACTGAAGCTTTCTTT.

The genes are TRBV19 and TRBJ1-1; D is ambiguous. The CDR3 has 14 residues. CDR1 is LNHDA and CDR2 is SQIVND in the germline V gene (reference sequence). V lost 7 bases to trimming and J lost 1 base, with 13 bases between them. The CDR3 coding sequence is TGTGCCAGTAAGGTGGACGGGTCGAACACTGAAGCTTTCTTT. The encoded protein is CASKVDGSNTEAFF.

This chain joins TRBV6-1 and TRBJ1-4; D remains ambiguous. With 7 bases removed from V and 0 bases from J, the gap between germline ends came to 18 bases. Germline assignment: CDR1 MNHNS and CDR2 SASEGT. The CDR3 loop spans 17 amino acids. The CDR3 is CASKPPGSRATNEKLFF. The DNA for the CDR3 is TGTGCCAGCAAACCCCCGGGCAGCCGTGCAACTAATGAAAAACTGTTTTTT.

V gene TRBV20-1 combines with J gene TRBJ2-5; 10 bases fit TRBD1. Germline lookup yields CDR1 DFQATT and CDR2 SNEGSKA (reference sequence). This CDR3 is 13 amino acids long. J gave up 1 base and V 5 bases, and 1 base lay outside the gene matches. CDR3 loop: CSAGQGVQETQYF. DNA of the CDR3: TGCAGTGCTGGACAGGGGGTCCAAGAGACCCAGTACTTC.

The CDR3 DNA sequence: TGTGCCAGCAGCCAAGATTTCCGGAACACTGAAGCTTTCTTT. Encoded protein: CASSQDFRNTEAFF. This chain links TRBV3-1 with TRBJ1-1; D call uncertain. The V gene lost 0 bases and the J gene lost 1 base, with 6 bases spanning the gap. The length of the CDR3 is 14 residues. CDR1 LGHDT and CDR2 YNNKEL come from the germline V gene (reference sequence).

The chain couples TRBV20-1 to TRBJ1-1; D unclear. The CDR3 runs 12 residues. Trimming pared 4 bases from V and 0 bases from J, leaving 6 bases between. CDR1 and CDR2 from the germline V gene are DFQATT and SNEGSKA (reference sequence). CDR3 region: CSAKHMNTEAFF. CDR3 nucleotides: TGCAGTGCTAAACATATGAACACTGAAGCTTTCTTT.

The chain joins TRBV9 to TRBJ2-1; D could derive from TRBD1 or TRBD2 (5 bases each). CDR3 length: 16 amino acids. Germline assignment: CDR1 SGDLS and CDR2 YYNGEE. Trimming shortened V by 6 bases and J by 0 bases, and 16 bases separated the two germline ends. CDR3 amino acids: CASTFVSGSSYNEQFF. For the CDR3, the DNA is TGTGCCAGCACTTTTGTTTCAGGGAGCTCCTACAATGAGCAGTTCTTC.